The next 23 T cell receptor beta chains were all read from a single sample in a study of control samples from healthy donors and cancer patients. Assay used: immunoSEQ multiplex PCR; TCRdb lists only in-frame clones, some missing. The sample lists roughly 120,000 clones; 85% to 90% were seen once. Material: blood. These TCRs come from a woman in her seventies in good health.

The chain couples TRBV5-5 to TRBJ2-7; D may be TRBD2 (5 bases). Looked up from germline, CDR1 is SGHKS and CDR2 is YYEKEE (reference sequence). CDR3 length: 13 residues. V dropped 0 bases and J dropped 4 bases, with 8 bases sitting between them. CDR3 region: CASSLAKRYEQYF. For the CDR3, the DNA is TGTGCCAGCAGCTTGGCCAAGCGGTACGAGCAGTACTTC.

V usage is TRBV18 and J usage is TRBJ2-2; D possibly matches TRBD1 or TRBD2 (5 bases each). The V end was cut by 3 bases, the J end by 4 bases, with 15 bases between. Looked up from germline, CDR1 is KGHSH and CDR2 is LQKENI. CDR3 length: 16 residues. CDR3 sequence reads: CASSPPPQAGTGELFF. The CDR3 region has the DNA TGTGCCAGCTCACCTCCGCCACAGGCGGGCACCGGGGAGCTGTTTTTT. Looking up the rest from reference TRBV18 and TRBJ2-2 gives the full variable domain: NAGVMQNPRHLVRRRGQEARLRCSPMKGHSHVYWYRQLPEEGLKFMVYLQKENIIDESGMPKERFSAEFPKEGPSILRIQQVVRGDSAAYFCASSPPPQAGTGELFFGEGSRLTVL.

This chain links TRBV19 with TRBJ2-7; D unresolved. V lost 5 bases to trimming and J lost 0 bases, with 5 bases between them. The CDR3 spans 12 residues. Germline-derived CDR1 and CDR2 are LNHDA and SQIVND (reference sequence). The CDR3 nucleotides read TGTGCCAGTAGTGGGGACTCCTACGAGCAGTACTTC. Translated: CASSGDSYEQYF.

Note on this clone: The sample contains more than one DNA sequence encoding this CDR3. The chain links TRBV7-9 to TRBJ2-3, with 7 bases fitting TRBD2. There are 15 residues in the CDR3. V gave up 5 bases and J gave up 0 bases; unmatched junction bases: 5. CDR1 SEHNR and CDR2 FQNEAQ come from the germline V gene (reference sequence). The CDR3 DNA follows: TGTGCCAGCAGCCCCCCGGGACTAAGCACAGATACGCAGTATTTT. Protein sequence: CASSPPGLSTDTQYF.

This clone occurred a few times. The chain carries TRBV5-1 and TRBJ2-7, with D possibly TRBD2 on 7 matching bases. With 0 bases removed from V and 4 bases from J, the gap between germline ends came to 14 bases. The germline CDR1 and CDR2 sequences are SGHRS and YFSETQ. The CDR3 totals 15 residues. The CDR3 DNA sequence: TGCGCCAGCAGCTTGGGGGCGGCGGGGGCATACGAGCAGTACTTC. It yields the protein CASSLGAAGAYEQYF.

The chain joins TRBV18 to TRBJ2-1; no firm D call. Per germline, CDR1 KGHSH and CDR2 LQKENI. V gave up 5 bases and J gave up 5 bases, with 10 bases separating them. CDR3 size: 13 residues. CDR3 sequence: CASSMGIDNEQFF. CDR3 in DNA: TGTGCCAGCTCAATGGGTATCGACAATGAGCAGTTCTTC. The full variable domain, in which reference TRBV18 and TRBJ2-1 provide the parts outside the CDR3, is NAGVMQNPRHLVRRRGQEARLRCSPMKGHSHVYWYRQLPEEGLKFMVYLQKENIIDESGMPKERFSAEFPKEGPSILRIQQVVRGDSAAYFCASSMGIDNEQFFGPGTRLTVL.

This clone has just one count. This same CDR3 is encoded by further DNA sequences in the sample. In DNA form, the CDR3 reads TGTGCCAGCAGCCGGGACAGGGGAAACTATGGCTACACCTTC. Its protein is CASSRDRGNYGYTF. The J gene is TRBJ1-2, the V gene TRBV7-2; TRBD1 matches at 10 bases. V was pared by 5 bases and J by 2 bases, with 2 bases of the junction left unmatched. CDR3 size: 14 residues. Looked up from germline, CDR1 is SGHTA and CDR2 is FQGNSA.

This clone was counted between two and nine times. The CDR3 DNA is TGTGCCAGCGGGGGAGGGGGCGAAAAACTGTTTTTT. Translated: CASGGGGEKLFF. The rearrangement joins TRBV7-9 to TRBJ1-4; 7 positions agree with TRBD1. V was clipped by 8 bases and J by 8 bases; unmatched bases: 5. Germline CDR1 is SEHNR and CDR2 is FQNEAQ (reference sequence). The CDR3 is made up of 12 amino acids. The full variable domain, rest sourced from reference TRBV7-9 and TRBJ1-4, is DTGVSQNPRHKITKRGQNVTFRCDPISEHNRLYWYRQTLGQGPEFLTYFQNEAQLEKSRLLSDRFSAERPKGSFSTLEIQRTEQGDSAMYLCASGGGGEKLFFGSGTQLSVL.

This chain connects TRBV5-6 to TRBJ1-3; D remains ambiguous. Trimming stripped 1 base from V and 0 bases from J, with 8 bases between. The V gene's germline CDR1 is SGHDT and CDR2 YYEEEE. This CDR3 has 15 amino acids. The DNA for the CDR3 is TGTGCCAGCAGCTTGCGGAGGCTCTCTGGAAACACCATATATTTT. It translates to CASSLRRLSGNTIYF.

CDR3 DNA: TGCAGCGTTGGACTAGCGGGAGAGCAGTACTTC. Its translation is CSVGLAGEQYF. J is TRBJ2-7 and V is TRBV29-1; 11 bases map to TRBD2. The CDR3 has 11 residues. The V gene end was trimmed by 4 bases and the J gene end by 7 bases; junction bases not matched to a gene: 0. Germline V CDR1 and CDR2: SQVTM, ANQGSEA.

The chain couples TRBV4-1 to TRBJ1-1, with D hard to call. V lost 3 bases and J lost 2, with 7 bases in between. This CDR3 has 13 amino acids. Germline V lookup: CDR1 MGHRA, CDR2 YSYEKL. CDR3 in amino acids: CASSQGINTEAFF. The DNA for the CDR3 is TGCGCCAGCAGCCAGGGAATTAACACTGAAGCTTTCTTT.

V usage is TRBV4-3 and J usage is TRBJ2-4; D gene uncertain. CDR3 length equals 13 residues. Germline assignment: CDR1 LGHNA and CDR2 YSLEER. Deletions cut 3 bases from V and 6 bases from J, with 9 bases between. In nucleotides, the CDR3 is TGCGCCAGCAGCCAGATTGCCGGAAACATTCAGTACTTC. Its protein product is CASSQIAGNIQYF.

The chain couples TRBV3-1 (or the pseudogene TRBV3-2) to TRBJ2-1; 7 positions agree with TRBD2. Germline CDR1 and CDR2: LGHDT and YNNKEL (reference sequence). CDR3 size: 17 residues. V trimming: 5 bases; J trimming: 0 bases; junction bases outside the gene matches: 10. CDR3: CASSYPGLRNSYNEQFF. In DNA form, the CDR3 reads TGTGCCAGCAGCTATCCGGGACTAAGAAACTCCTACAATGAGCAGTTCTTC.

This sequence joins TRBV7-2 and TRBJ2-7; D may match TRBD1 or TRBD2 (5 bases each). Germline V gene data show CDR1 as SGHTA and CDR2 as FQGNSA. V was cut by 1 base and J by 1 base, with 11 bases left in between. The CDR3 has 15 amino acids. CDR3: CASSLVGAPSYEQYF. CDR3 bases: TGTGCCAGCAGCTTAGTCGGGGCCCCGTCCTACGAGCAGTACTTC.

The chain carries TRBV4-1 and TRBJ1-5, with 10 bases that match TRBD1. Germline V gene lookup returns CDR1 MGHRA and CDR2 YSYEKL. The CDR3 covers 17 residues. The trim removed 0 bases at V and 6 bases at J, leaving 8 bases unmatched. The CDR3 sequence is CASSQDEGQGPSQPQHF. CDR3 nucleotide sequence: TGCGCCAGCAGCCAAGATGAGGGACAGGGGCCTTCTCAGCCCCAGCATTTT.

This rearrangement joins TRBV6-5 to TRBJ1-1; D remains unclear. This CDR3 region has 14 residues. CDR1 is MNHEY and CDR2 is SVGAGI in the germline V gene. Deletions cut 6 bases from V and 2 bases from J, with 13 bases between. The CDR3 sequence: CASSPGQVNTEAFF. DNA of the CDR3: TGTGCCAGCAGCCCGGGTCAAGTAAACACTGAAGCTTTCTTT.

The chain carries TRBV29-1 and TRBJ2-1; 8 bases match TRBD2. Unmatched junction bases numbered 10, after V lost 3 bases and J lost 15 bases. This CDR3 has 12 amino acids. The germline V gene encodes CDR1 SQVTM and CDR2 ANQGSEA. CDR3 loop: CSVDGSGGRGFF. For the CDR3, the DNA is TGCAGCGTTGATGGGAGCGGGGGCCGGGGGTTCTTC.

The CDR3 sequence: CATSDPDGTNQPQHF. CDR3 DNA: TGTGCCACCAGTGATCCGGACGGTACAAATCAGCCCCAGCATTTT. The chain employs TRBV24-1 and TRBJ1-5; D is undetermined. This CDR3 comprises 15 residues. Germline V lookup: CDR1 KGHDR, CDR2 SFDVKD. V lost 3 bases and J lost 4, with 12 bases in between.

The CDR3 loop reads CSVEPGDGGNYNEQFF. CDR3 DNA sequence: TGCAGCGTTGAACCGGGGGACGGTGGAAATTACAATGAGCAGTTCTTC. J is TRBJ2-1 and V is TRBV29-1; D possibly corresponds to TRBD2 (6 bases). Germline V gene lookup returns CDR1 SQVTM and CDR2 ANQGSEA. Trimming stripped 2 bases from V and 4 bases from J, with 18 bases between. The CDR3 loop spans 16 amino acids.

The chain has TRBV29-1 and TRBJ1-1; no reliable D call. The ends were cut back, 7 bases at V and 6 bases at J, with 18 bases in the middle. CDR1 and CDR2 from the germline V gene are SQVTM and ANQGSEA. CDR3 length equals 13 residues. The CDR3 reads CSARGGVVPEAFF. The CDR3 bases are TGCAGCGCCCGGGGTGGGGTAGTTCCTGAAGCTTTCTTT.

The chain joins TRBV7-2 to TRBJ1-3; the D is unclear. Germline V lookup: CDR1 SGHTA, CDR2 FQGNSA. V was shortened by 5 bases and J by 2 bases, with 4 bases between the two germline ends. This CDR3 has 12 amino acids. Here the CDR3 reads CASSITGNTIYF. In DNA form, the CDR3 reads TGTGCCAGCAGCATAACTGGAAACACCATATATTTT.

V and J are TRBV24-1 and TRBJ1-2, with 8 bases aligning to TRBD1. The CDR3 totals 13 residues. The J segment lost 7 bases and the V segment lost 4 bases, leaving 4 bases of the junction unmatched. The germline gives CDR1 KGHDR, CDR2 SFDVKD. In DNA form, the CDR3 reads TGTGCCACCAGTGAGGAGGACAGGGTTGGCTACACCTTC. Translating it yields CATSEEDRVGYTF.

The chain uses TRBV7-2 and TRBJ2-3, with 7 positions matching TRBD1. Germline CDR1 SGHTA, CDR2 FQGNSA. This CDR3 contains 15 residues. V lost 4 bases, J lost 1 base, and 5 bases stayed unmatched. The CDR3 spells CASSYRQGGTDTQYF. DNA for the CDR3: TGTGCCAGCAGCTACAGACAGGGCGGCACAGATACGCAGTATTTT.